The 15 T cell receptor beta chains listed next were all sequenced from one sample in a study of technical replicates of blood from a few donors. The table came from immunoSEQ multiplex PCR; TCRdb's copy has only in-frame clones and leaves some out. The table shows some 80,000 clones, with approximately 95% occurring only once. Input material: T cells isolated from PBMCs. Receptor source: a human donor in good health.

The genes are TRBV30 and TRBJ2-5, with D perhaps matching TRBD1 (6 bases). Trimming left V 7 bases short and J 4 bases short, with 22 bases between. This CDR3 is built from 15 residues. The germline CDR1 and CDR2 sequences are GTSNPN and SVGIG (reference sequence). The CDR3 is CALLGGDGTRETQYF. The CDR3 region has the DNA TGTGCCTTACTAGGGGGAGATGGGACCAGAGAGACCCAGTACTTC.

V usage is TRBV4-1 and J usage is TRBJ2-1; 8 nucleotides agree with TRBD2. The CDR3 has 14 amino acids. V was clipped by 4 bases and J by 5 bases; unmatched bases: 4. CDR1 is MGHRA and CDR2 is YSYEKL in the germline V gene. Here the CDR3 reads CASSPGRVHNEQFF. CDR3 nucleotide sequence: TGCGCCAGCAGCCCCGGGAGGGTACACAATGAGCAGTTCTTC.

The chain joins TRBV10-1 to TRBJ2-1; 10 bases agree with TRBD2. Germline V gene data show CDR1 as WNHNN and CDR2 as SYGVQD (reference sequence). The V gene end was trimmed by 3 bases and the J gene end by 5 bases; junction bases not matched to a gene: 1. The CDR3 spans 14 residues. CDR3 region: CASSDGTSDNEQFF. For the CDR3, the DNA is TGCGCCAGCAGTGATGGGACTAGCGACAATGAGCAGTTCTTC.

This chain joins TRBV5-1 and TRBJ2-2; TRBD1 agrees at 7 bases. CDR3 length equals 16 residues. Germline values: CDR1 SGHRS, CDR2 YFSETQ. With 4 bases clipped from V and 5 bases from J, the junction kept 11 bases outside the gene matches. The CDR3 loop reads CASSGTGAEYTGELFF. The CDR3 DNA sequence: TGCGCCAGCAGCGGAACAGGGGCGGAATATACCGGGGAGCTGTTTTTT. Full variable domain (missing parts from reference TRBV5-1 and TRBJ2-2): KAGVTQTPRYLIKTRGQQVTLSCSPISGHRSVSWYQQTPGQGLQFLFEYFSETQRNKGNFPGRFSGRQFSNSRSEMNVSTLELGDSALYLCASSGTGAEYTGELFFGEGSRLTVL.

V and J are TRBV2 and TRBJ2-1; no clear D gene. Germline assignment: CDR1 SNHLY and CDR2 FYNNEI. The CDR3 loop spans 15 amino acids. The germline V and J ends were trimmed by 5 bases and 6 bases, with 17 bases remaining between them. Written as DNA, the CDR3 is TGTGCCAGCAGTCCAATTAGTGATTCCCGCAATGAGCAGTTCTTC. It encodes CASSPISDSRNEQFF. Together with reference TRBV2 and TRBJ2-1, the CDR3 gives the full variable domain: EPEVTQTPSHQVTQMGQEVILRCVPISNHLYFYWYRQILGQKVEFLVSFYNNEISEKSEIFDDQFSVERPDGSNFTLKIRSTKLEDSAMYFCASSPISDSRNEQFFGPGTRLTVL.

On this clone: This CDR3 is also generated by other DNA sequences in the sample. J is TRBJ2-7 and V is TRBV19; TRBD1 is a possible D gene (5 bases). Germline V gene sequence: CDR1 LNHDA, CDR2 SQIVND (reference sequence). The CDR3 extends over 13 amino acids. The germline V and J ends were trimmed by 3 bases and 2 bases, with 8 bases remaining between them. CDR3 protein: CASSMQGPYEQYF. CDR3 coding DNA: TGTGCCAGTAGTATGCAGGGCCCCTACGAGCAGTACTTC.

This chain uses TRBV30 with TRBJ2-6; TRBD1 matches 8 bases. Germline CDR1 reads GTSNPN; CDR2 reads SVGIG (reference sequence). This CDR3 has 20 amino acids. Trimming took 5 bases from V and 4 from J; bases not matched to a gene: 22. The CDR3: CAWEDRGGRPVPGGANVLTF. As DNA, the CDR3 is TGTGCCTGGGAAGACAGGGGCGGACGGCCGGTTCCTGGGGGGGCCAACGTCCTGACTTTC.

The chain recombines TRBV28 with TRBJ1-2, with D perhaps matching TRBD1 (5 bases). The CDR3 totals 13 residues. Trimming shortened V by 7 bases and J by 8 bases, and 17 bases separated the two germline ends. Per germline, CDR1 MDHEN and CDR2 SYDVKM. The CDR3, as DNA: TGTGCCAGCACTCCGGGGGGGTTAGGGGGCTACACCTTC. It specifies CASTPGGLGGYTF.

This chain connects TRBV7-7 to TRBJ2-1; weak D call: TRBD2 (6 bases). The V gene's germline CDR1 is SSHAT and CDR2 FNYEAQ (reference sequence). The CDR3 is 15 residues long. V lost 1 base, J lost 5 bases, and 12 bases lay in between. The CDR3, as DNA: TGTGCCAGCAGCTTAGACCTGGAGGGAAACAATGAGCAGTTCTTC. Translated: CASSLDLEGNNEQFF.

This clone was observed once. The chain employs TRBV25-1 and TRBJ1-1; D is unresolved. This CDR3 is built from 13 residues. V shed 6 bases and J shed 0 bases, with 8 bases lying between them. Germline V gene data show CDR1 as MGHDK and CDR2 as SYGVNS. CDR3 coding DNA: TGTGCCAGCAGCCATCGGTTGAACACTGAAGCTTTCTTT. Its protein is CASSHRLNTEAFF.

The rearrangement joins TRBV19 to TRBJ2-1; D might be TRBD2 (6 bases). Per the germline V gene, CDR1 is LNHDA and CDR2 is SQIVND (reference sequence). CDR3 length: 15 residues. The V end lost 5 bases, the J end lost 4 bases, and 15 bases lay between the germline ends. This chain's CDR3 is CASSPIAEGYNEQFF. The CDR3 bases are TGTGCCAGTAGTCCTATAGCGGAGGGTTACAATGAGCAGTTCTTC. The full variable domain, in which reference TRBV19 and TRBJ2-1 provide the parts outside the CDR3, is DGGITQSPKYLFRKEGQNVTLSCEQNLNHDAMYWYRQDPGQGLRLIYYSQIVNDFQKGDIAEGYSVSREKKESFPLTVTSAQKNPTAFYLCASSPIAEGYNEQFFGPGTRLTVL.

This chain joins TRBV7-2 and TRBJ2-4, with 11 bases identical to TRBD1. Germline lookup yields CDR1 SGHTA and CDR2 FQGNSA. V gave up 4 bases and J gave up 6 bases; unmatched junction bases: 11. The CDR3 spans 17 residues. CDR3: CASSSHPAGTGGNIQYF. CDR3 in DNA: TGTGCCAGCAGCTCTCACCCAGCCGGGACAGGGGGAAACATTCAGTACTTC.

The V gene is TRBV4-1, the J gene TRBJ1-3, with 7 bases fitting TRBD1. Germline V gene lookup returns CDR1 MGHRA and CDR2 YSYEKL. The CDR3 totals 15 residues. V trimming: 3 bases; J trimming: 4 bases; junction bases outside the gene matches: 6. The CDR3 loop is CASSQGRGAGNTIYF. DNA of the CDR3: TGCGCCAGCAGCCAGGGCAGGGGGGCCGGAAACACCATATATTTT.

This CDR3 is CASSQYPGEGREQYF. As DNA, the CDR3 is TGTGCCAGCAGCCAGTATCCAGGGGAGGGTCGAGAGCAGTACTTC. The genes are TRBV14 and TRBJ2-7, with D possibly matching TRBD2 (7 bases). Trimming left V 3 bases short and J 7 bases short, with 19 bases between. The CDR3 sequence is 15 residues long. Germline CDR1 SGHDN, CDR2 FVKESK. Supplemented by reference TRBV14 and TRBJ2-7, the full variable domain reads EAGVTQFPSHSVIEKGQTVTLRCDPISGHDNLYWYRRVMGKEIKFLLHFVKESKQDESGMPNNRFLAERTGGTYSTLKVQPAELEDSGVYFCASSQYPGEGREQYFGPGTRLTVT.

This chain uses TRBV2 with TRBJ2-7; 13 nucleotides align to TRBD2. The CDR3 extends over 15 amino acids. CDR1 is SNHLY, CDR2 FYNNEI, per germline. J was trimmed by 4 bases and V by 6 bases; bases with no gene match: 6. In DNA, the CDR3 is TGTGCCAGCAGGGGGACTAGCGGGAATCTTTACGAGCAGTACTTC. Protein sequence: CASRGTSGNLYEQYF.